This T cell receptor (beta chain) was sequenced for a study of PD-1 blockade in classical Hodgkin lymphoma. General study points: The diversity seen at baseline in complete responders resembled that of newly diagnosed patients. Baseline TCR diversity was reportedly lower in newly diagnosed patients than healthy donors.

Every single patient, without exception, relapsed after autologous stem cell transplantation, and brentuximab vedotin exposure varied. This clone came up a few times. The antigen remains unidentified. Data came from immunoSEQ multiplex PCR; TCRdb stores just in-frame clones and leaves some out. There are 11,000 to 15,000 clones in the sample; more than 65% occur only once, and roughly 24% lies in the top ten. This CDR3 is built from 17 residues. Trimming took off 2 bases at V and 1 base at J, with 18 bases between the two ends. Germline CDR1 and CDR2: SGHRS and YFSETQ. V usage is TRBV5-1 and J usage is TRBJ1-1; perhaps TRBD1 as D (6 bases). The receptor's source is a human donor with classical Hodgkin lymphoma. The sequences come from peripheral blood mononuclear cells (PBMCs), collected at baseline. The CDR3 sequence is CASSFRGAAEKNTEAFF. The CDR3 DNA reads TGCGCCAGCAGCTTTAGGGGGGCGGCGGAAAAGAACACTGAAGCTTTCTTT.